These T cell receptor beta chains were read from a single sample in a study of blood T cell repertoires in COVID-19. Repertoires were generated with immunoSEQ multiplex PCR, while TCRdb's copy carries only in-frame clones and drops some. The table lists about 120,000 clones, around 86% of them singletons. What was sequenced was peripheral blood. All receptors derive from a middle-aged man with acute or convalescent COVID-19. The CDR3 runs from the conserved cysteine through the conserved F or W. A D gene is named only where the DNA matches it firmly. The size field is filled for only some rows; it gives once, few, many or a size class.

v_gene	j_gene	abundance	len	d_gene	CDR3aa
TRBV15	TRBJ2-5	-	14	TRBD2	CATNSIAGGGTQYF
TRBV7-9	TRBJ1-3	few	12	-	CASSYYSGTIYF
TRBV6-6	TRBJ1-2	few	14	TRBD1	CASNIDRDRAHYTF
TRBV2	TRBJ2-3	-	15	-	CASRRLPTSTDTQYF
TRBV18	TRBJ2-5	-	16	-	CASSPRGTGTQETQYF
TRBV28	TRBJ1-2	-	15	-	CASSDGGLKDYGYTF
TRBV11-2	TRBJ2-3	-	18	TRBD2	CASSFRRTSGTSTDTQYF
TRBV5-6	TRBJ1-5	once	19	TRBD1	CASSLARDRRADSNQPQHF
TRBV27	TRBJ2-5	-	14	-	CASSLRQDQETQYF
TRBV19	TRBJ2-7	-	13	TRBD1	CASRGPGGSEQYF
TRBV3-1/TRBV3-2	TRBJ2-1	-	17	TRBD2	CASSQGSGGWGGSEQFF
TRBV4-1	TRBJ2-3	-	18	TRBD2	CASSQWTSTERGTDTQYF
TRBV5-8	TRBJ1-3	-	14	-	CASSQGLYGNTIYF
TRBV19	TRBJ1-1	-	15	-	CASSIVSPRNTEAFF
TRBV5-8	TRBJ1-5	-	16	TRBD1	CASSLTGVGFNQPQHF
TRBV7-8	TRBJ2-3	-	15	TRBD1	CASSLGQGRTDTQYF
TRBV4-1	TRBJ2-1	-	16	TRBD2	CASSQPRDYDSAEQFF
TRBV5-1	TRBJ1-2	-	15	-	CASSLPTGSNYGYTF
TRBV12-5	TRBJ2-6	-	16	TRBD1	CASGLVTGAGANVLTF
TRBV4-2	TRBJ1-5	few	16	-	CASSQDSGIRNQPQHF
TRBV3-1/TRBV3-2	TRBJ1-1	-	13	TRBD1	CASRDRGFTEAFF
TRBV2	TRBJ2-7	-	15	TRBD1	CASSLGQEASYEQYF
TRBV4-2	TRBJ2-5	-	13	-	CASSRVVAETQYF
TRBV5-1	TRBJ2-5	-	15	TRBD2	CASSLGTGGGETQYF
TRBV5-3	TRBJ2-2	-	16	-	CARTERGGTNTGELFF
TRBV3-1/TRBV3-2	TRBJ2-5	-	12	-	CASSQDWATQYF
TRBV9	TRBJ2-7	-	15	TRBD1	CASSVGQGQLYEQYF
TRBV5-1	TRBJ2-1	few	16	TRBD2	CASSLPRLAGDNEQFF